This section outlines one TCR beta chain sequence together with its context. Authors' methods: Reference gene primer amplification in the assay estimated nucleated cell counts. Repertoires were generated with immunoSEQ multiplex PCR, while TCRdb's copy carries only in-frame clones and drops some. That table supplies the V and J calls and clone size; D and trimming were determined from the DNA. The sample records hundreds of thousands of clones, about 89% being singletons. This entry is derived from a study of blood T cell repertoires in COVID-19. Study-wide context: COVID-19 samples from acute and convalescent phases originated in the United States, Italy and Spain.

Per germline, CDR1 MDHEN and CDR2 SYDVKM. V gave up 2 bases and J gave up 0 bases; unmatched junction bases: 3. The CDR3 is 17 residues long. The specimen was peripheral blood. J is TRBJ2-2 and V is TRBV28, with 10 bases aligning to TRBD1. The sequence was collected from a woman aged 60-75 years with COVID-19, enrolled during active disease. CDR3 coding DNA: TGTGCCAGCAGTTTACATGGGACAGGGGCGAACACCGGGGAGCTGTTTTTT. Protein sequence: CASSLHGTGANTGELFF.